The T cell receptor beta chain under discussion was sequenced for a study of regulatory T cells in long-lasting Graves disease. General observations from the study: It was in persistent disease that TRBV28, TRBJ1-2 and TRBJ2-5 were favored. Those with persistent Graves' had less TCR diversity than newly diagnosed patients.

The sample's time point: newly diagnosed GD, antithyroid drugs for less than 3 months. PBMCs provided the RNA from which the TCR library was made. This clonotype was seen at least ten times. Its specificity is not known. For TCR beta, libraries came from iRepertoire HTBI primers and Arm-PCR of CDR3 regions. Each CDR3 protein is one row after TCRdb ran MiXCR on the multiplex PCR reads. In the table there are about 560,000 distinct CDR3 sequences, about 16% of which are singletons. Germline V gene data show CDR1 as DFQATT and CDR2 as SNEGSKA (reference sequence). The CDR3 totals 13 residues. Between the trimmed V and J ends, which lost 0 bases and 1 base, there was a span of 6 bases. This same sample was also taken into another study, of T cells in Graves' hyperthyroidism and ophthalmopathy. That work contributes: Any patient presenting with uncontrolled infection, other autoimmune disease, pregnancy or lactation was left out. Blood also held most thyroid clonotypes expanded beyond 0.001.

The rearrangement joins TRBV20-1 to TRBJ1-1; D remains ambiguous. Sequencing was performed on peripheral blood mononuclear cells (PBMCs), taken at new diagnosis, from a patient treated with antithyroid drugs. The TCR comes from a man aged 18 to 35 with Graves disease. The CDR3 protein is CSARDDPNTEAFF. DNA for the CDR3: TGCAGTGCTAGAGACGACCCGAACACTGAAGCTTTCTTT.